Listed here is a single T cell receptor (beta chain). The entry originates in a study of OX40 agonist ivuxolimab in advanced cancers. Study at large: Patients assigned to dose escalation were diagnosed with hepatocellular carcinoma, melanoma, renal cell or head and neck cancer.

Produced via immunoSEQ multiplex PCR; TCRdb's table is partial and in-frame only. Seen here are approximately 15,000 clones, around four fifths observed once, and the top ten hold 10% to 15%. The junction had 4 bases not matched to a gene; V was cut back by 7 bases and J by 4 bases. CDR3 length: 14 amino acids. Germline V gene data show CDR1 as PRHDT and CDR2 as FYEKMQ (reference sequence). The timepoints at which blood was sampled were baseline, cycle 4 day 1, and cycle 7 day 1. This sequence originates from an adult with an advanced solid tumor such as melanoma, head and neck, liver or kidney cancer. The J gene is TRBJ2-6, the V gene TRBV13, with TRBD2 matching over 7 bases. This sample comprised CD4+ or CD8+ T cells sorted from blood, obtained in a trial of the OX40 agonist ivuxolimab. Written as DNA, the CDR3 is TGTGCCAGCACCGGGAGGAAAGGGGCCAACGTCCTGACTTTC. Translation gives CASTGRKGANVLTF.